Listed here are 21 T cell receptor beta chains from one sample, sequenced in a study of cytomegalovirus exposure and HLA in healthy donors. The study ran its PCR with 60 Vbeta and 13 Jbeta primers. The protocol was immunoSEQ multiplex PCR, while the TCRdb copy is restricted to in-frame clones and leaves out a portion. The sample has about 150,000 clones; 75% to 85% are singletons. Sequencing was performed on PBMCs. These receptor sequences come from a man in his fifties or sixties in good health and CMV-seropositive.

In this sample, this clone turned up once. The chain combines TRBV28 with TRBJ2-7; D may be TRBD2 (5 bases). Germline lookup yields CDR1 MDHEN and CDR2 SYDVKM. The CDR3 runs 15 residues. The ends were cut back, 7 bases at V and 2 bases at J, with 18 bases in the middle. The CDR3 loop is CASTSSPGVPYEQYF. DNA of the CDR3: TGTGCCAGCACCTCATCCCCCGGGGTACCCTACGAGCAGTACTTC.

This clone turned up a few times. This rearrangement joins TRBV7-8 to TRBJ2-4, with 7 bases aligning to TRBD1. CDR3 length: 14 residues. V was pared by 5 bases and J by 8 bases, with 9 bases of the junction left unmatched. Germline CDR1 and CDR2: SGHVS and FQNEAQ. The CDR3: CASSPRGQADIQYF. The DNA for the CDR3 is TGTGCCAGCAGCCCCCGCGGACAGGCGGACATTCAGTACTTC.

The V gene is TRBV7-3, the J gene TRBJ2-1, with a weak D call TRBD2 (6 bases). This CDR3 is built from 16 residues. From germline, CDR1 is SGHTA and CDR2 FQGTGA. Deletions cut 5 bases from V and 0 bases from J, with 14 bases between. This CDR3 is CASSPRAAGSYNEQFF. The CDR3 DNA follows: TGTGCCAGCAGCCCCAGGGCAGCGGGCTCCTACAATGAGCAGTTCTTC.

The J gene is TRBJ2-7, the V gene TRBV28; 10 nucleotides agree with TRBD1. The CDR3 runs to 15 residues. CDR1 and CDR2 from the germline V gene are MDHEN and SYDVKM. V gave up 3 bases and J gave up 6 bases; unmatched junction bases: 8. The CDR3: CASSLAGQGVGEQYF. The CDR3 region has the DNA TGTGCCAGCAGTTTGGCTGGACAGGGGGTGGGCGAGCAGTACTTC.

This clone was detected only a few times. The rearrangement links TRBV19 to TRBJ1-1; D is undetermined. Trimming removed 3 bases from V and 0 bases from J, with 8 bases in between. This CDR3 is 14 amino acids long. CDR1 is LNHDA and CDR2 is SQIVND in the germline V gene (reference sequence). DNA of the CDR3: TGTGCCAGTAGTATTCAGGCCATGAACACTGAAGCTTTCTTT. Translation: CASSIQAMNTEAFF.

The J gene is TRBJ1-4, the V gene TRBV7-8; D not resolved. V was pared by 0 bases and J by 7 bases, with 12 bases between. CDR3 length: 15 amino acids. The germline V gene has CDR1 SGHVS and CDR2 FQNEAQ. The CDR3 nucleotides are TGTGCCAGCAGCTTAGCGCGGCCAGGAGGTGAAAAACTGTTTTTT. The encoded protein is CASSLARPGGEKLFF.

The chain is built from TRBV18 and TRBJ1-2, with 11 bases matching TRBD1. J lost 7 bases, V lost 2 bases, and 3 bases had no gene match. Germline V gives CDR1 KGHSH, CDR2 LQKENI. The CDR3 runs to 14 residues. CDR3 sequence: CASSPRTGGLGYTF. The CDR3 coding sequence is TGTGCCAGCTCACCAAGGACAGGGGGCCTTGGCTACACCTTC.

The chain couples TRBV5-1 to TRBJ2-1; D not certain. The V end was cut by 0 bases, the J end by 3 bases, with 7 bases between. From germline, CDR1 is SGHRS and CDR2 YFSETQ. This CDR3 region has 14 residues. CDR3 in amino acids: CASSLEFYYNEQFF. The CDR3 DNA reads as TGCGCCAGCAGCTTGGAATTCTACTACAATGAGCAGTTCTTC.

The gene calls are TRBV10-1 and TRBJ2-4, with unresolved D. Germline-derived CDR1 and CDR2 are WNHNN and SYGVQD (reference sequence). This CDR3 spans 13 amino acids. Trimming removed 2 bases at V and 4 bases at J, with 6 bases between. CDR3 DNA: TGCGCCAGCAGTGAGACACCTAAAAACATTCAGTACTTC. Translating gives CASSETPKNIQYF.

A few counts support this clone. This chain connects TRBV6-1 to TRBJ1-3; D remains ambiguous. Germline values: CDR1 MNHNS, CDR2 SASEGT. Trimming cost V 9 bases and J 4 bases, with 10 bases left between them. The CDR3 runs to 12 residues. The CDR3: CASAGAGNTIYF. CDR3 sequence (DNA): TGTGCCAGTGCGGGCGCAGGAAACACCATATATTTT.

The chain employs TRBV19 and TRBJ2-1; the D is unclear. V lost 3 bases, J lost 9 bases, and 12 bases lay in between. There are 13 residues in the CDR3. The germline gives CDR1 LNHDA, CDR2 SQIVND (reference sequence). CDR3 in amino acids: CASSIMARSEQFF. The CDR3 nucleotides are TGTGCCAGTAGTATTATGGCCCGAAGTGAGCAGTTCTTC.

The genes are TRBV27 and TRBJ1-1; 7 bases align to TRBD1. With 6 bases clipped from V and 5 bases from J, the junction kept 6 bases outside the gene matches. This CDR3 comprises 13 residues. Germline CDR1 is MNHEY and CDR2 is SMNVEV (reference sequence). Here the CDR3 DNA reads TGTGCCAGCAGCCTGACAGGGAGAACTGAAGCTTTCTTT. Translating it yields CASSLTGRTEAFF.

This chain uses TRBV10-3 with TRBJ1-4, with 7 bases identical to TRBD1. The junction had 7 bases not matched to a gene; V was cut back by 4 bases and J by 5 bases. Germline assignment: CDR1 ENHRY and CDR2 SYGVKD. There are 15 residues in the CDR3. Here the CDR3 reads CAISAGTERNEKLFF. The CDR3 DNA reads TGTGCCATCAGTGCTGGGACAGAAAGAAATGAAAAACTGTTTTTT.

The chain is built from TRBV28 and TRBJ2-7, with TRBD2 identical over 9 bases. The germline CDR1 and CDR2 sequences are MDHEN and SYDVKM. Losses at the gene ends were 0 bases for V and 6 bases for J; bases not matched to a gene: 12. CDR3 length: 17 amino acids. CDR3 sequence (DNA): TGTGCCAGCAGTTTATGGTGGCGTCTAGCGGGAACGTCCGAGCAGTACTTC. Translating it yields CASSLWWRLAGTSEQYF. The full variable domain, completed using reference TRBV28 and TRBJ2-7, is DVKVTQSSRYLVKRTGEKVFLECVQDMDHENMFWYRQDPGLGLRLIYFSYDVKMKEKGDIPEGYSVSREKKERFSLILESASTNQTSMYLCASSLWWRLAGTSEQYFGPGTRLTVT.

This clone was picked up one time. The chain employs TRBV6-1 and TRBJ1-5; D gene uncertain. Germline lookup yields CDR1 MNHNS and CDR2 SASEGT. The V gene lost 4 bases and the J gene lost 2 bases, with 6 bases spanning the gap. This CDR3 is built from 13 residues. As DNA, the CDR3 is TGTGCCAGCAGTGGGGGAGGCAATCAGCCCCAGCATTTT. As protein: CASSGGGNQPQHF.

J is TRBJ2-7 and V is TRBV20-1, with 7 bases matching TRBD1. This CDR3 is built from 10 residues. Trimming took 6 bases from V and 4 from J; bases not matched to a gene: 0. Per the germline V gene, CDR1 is DFQATT and CDR2 is SNEGSKA (reference sequence). The CDR3 DNA follows: TGCAGTGCGGGACAGTACGAGCAGTACTTC. Translation: CSAGQYEQYF.

The V and J genes are TRBV5-6 and TRBJ2-2; tentative D call: TRBD2 (5 bases). CDR1 SGHDT and CDR2 YYEEEE come from the germline V gene. Trimming cost V 5 bases and J 3 bases, with 11 bases left between them. CDR3 length equals 14 residues. For the CDR3, the DNA is TGTGCCAGCAGTCCGACTATTCACACCGGGGAGCTGTTTTTT. Amino acid sequence: CASSPTIHTGELFF.

This chain links TRBV4-1 with TRBJ1-1; D gene unclear. The germline gives CDR1 MGHRA, CDR2 YSYEKL. Trimming cost V 0 bases and J 0 bases, with 14 bases left between them. This CDR3 has 17 amino acids. The DNA of the CDR3 is TGCGCCAGCAGCCAAGACCCCGCCAGCGCAATGAACACTGAAGCTTTCTTT. Translation gives CASSQDPASAMNTEAFF.

The chain joins TRBV15 to TRBJ2-5; no clear D gene. The CDR3 sequence is 13 residues long. The V end lost 1 base, the J end lost 3 bases, and 6 bases lay between the germline ends. CDR1 is LNHNV, CDR2 YYDKDF, per germline (reference sequence). The CDR3 sequence is CATSRAPEETQYF. The CDR3, as DNA: TGTGCCACCAGCAGAGCTCCAGAAGAGACCCAGTACTTC.

The chain uses TRBV19 and TRBJ1-6; the D is unclear. V was pared by 3 bases and J by 13 bases, with 10 bases between. Germline assignment: CDR1 LNHDA and CDR2 SQIVND (reference sequence). There are 12 residues in the CDR3. The CDR3 bases are TGTGCCAGTAGTATCCCCAGAGGGCCCCTCCACTTT. Translating gives CASSIPRGPLHF.

J is TRBJ2-5 and V is TRBV27, with D uncertain. The CDR3 runs to 14 residues. The V gene lost 6 bases and the J gene lost 5 bases, with 16 bases spanning the gap. CDR1 and CDR2 from the germline V gene are MNHEY and SMNVEV (reference sequence). The CDR3 protein is CASSPLEVPETQYF. The CDR3, as DNA: TGTGCCAGCAGCCCACTTGAGGTCCCCGAGACCCAGTACTTC.